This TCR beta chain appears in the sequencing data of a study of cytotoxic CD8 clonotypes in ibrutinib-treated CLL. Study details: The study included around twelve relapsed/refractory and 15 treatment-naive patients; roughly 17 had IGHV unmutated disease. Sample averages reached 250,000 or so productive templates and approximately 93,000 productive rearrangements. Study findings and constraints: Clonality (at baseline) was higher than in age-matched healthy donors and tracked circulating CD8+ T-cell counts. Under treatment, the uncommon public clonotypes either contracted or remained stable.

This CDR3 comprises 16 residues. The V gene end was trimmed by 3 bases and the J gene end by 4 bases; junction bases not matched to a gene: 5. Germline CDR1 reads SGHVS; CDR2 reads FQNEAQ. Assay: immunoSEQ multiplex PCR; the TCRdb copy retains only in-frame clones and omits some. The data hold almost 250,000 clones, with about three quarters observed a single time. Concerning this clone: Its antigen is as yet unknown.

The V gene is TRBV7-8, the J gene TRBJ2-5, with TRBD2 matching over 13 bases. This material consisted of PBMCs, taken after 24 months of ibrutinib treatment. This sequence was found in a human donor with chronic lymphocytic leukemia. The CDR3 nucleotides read TGTGCCAGCAGCTTCCCGCGGACTAGCGGGAGAGAGACCCAGTACTTC. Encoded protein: CASSFPRTSGRETQYF.